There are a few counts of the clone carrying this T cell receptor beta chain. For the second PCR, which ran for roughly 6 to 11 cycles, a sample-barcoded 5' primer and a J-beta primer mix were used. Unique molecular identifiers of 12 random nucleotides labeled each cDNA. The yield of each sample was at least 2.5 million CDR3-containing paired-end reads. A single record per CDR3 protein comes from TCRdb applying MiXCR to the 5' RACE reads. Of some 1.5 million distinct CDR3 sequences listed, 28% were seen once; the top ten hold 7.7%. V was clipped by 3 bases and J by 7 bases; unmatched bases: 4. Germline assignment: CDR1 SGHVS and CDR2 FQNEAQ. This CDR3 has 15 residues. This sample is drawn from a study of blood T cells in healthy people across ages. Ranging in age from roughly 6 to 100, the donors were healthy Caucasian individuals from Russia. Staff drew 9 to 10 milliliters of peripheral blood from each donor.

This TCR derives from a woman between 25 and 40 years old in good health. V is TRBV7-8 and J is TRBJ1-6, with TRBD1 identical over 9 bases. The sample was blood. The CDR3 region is CASSFPGQGNSPLHF. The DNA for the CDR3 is TGTGCCAGCAGCTTCCCGGGACAGGGAAATTCACCCCTCCACTTT.